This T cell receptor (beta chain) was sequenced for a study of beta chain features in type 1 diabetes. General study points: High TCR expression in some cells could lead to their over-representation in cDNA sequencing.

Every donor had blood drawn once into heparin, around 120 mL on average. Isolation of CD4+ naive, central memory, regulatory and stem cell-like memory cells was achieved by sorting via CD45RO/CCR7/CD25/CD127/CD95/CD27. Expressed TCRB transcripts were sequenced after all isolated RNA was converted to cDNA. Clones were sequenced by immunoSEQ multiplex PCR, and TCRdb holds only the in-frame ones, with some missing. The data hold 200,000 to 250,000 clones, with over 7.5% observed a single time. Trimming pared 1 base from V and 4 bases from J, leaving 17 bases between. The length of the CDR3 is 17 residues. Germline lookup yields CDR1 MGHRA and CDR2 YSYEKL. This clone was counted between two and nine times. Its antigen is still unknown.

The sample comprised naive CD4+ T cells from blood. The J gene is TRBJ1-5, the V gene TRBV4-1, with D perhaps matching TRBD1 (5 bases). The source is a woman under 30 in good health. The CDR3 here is CASSQGGGLRENQPQHF. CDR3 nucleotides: TGCGCCAGCAGCCAAGGGGGGGGGTTGAGGGAGAATCAGCCCCAGCATTTT.